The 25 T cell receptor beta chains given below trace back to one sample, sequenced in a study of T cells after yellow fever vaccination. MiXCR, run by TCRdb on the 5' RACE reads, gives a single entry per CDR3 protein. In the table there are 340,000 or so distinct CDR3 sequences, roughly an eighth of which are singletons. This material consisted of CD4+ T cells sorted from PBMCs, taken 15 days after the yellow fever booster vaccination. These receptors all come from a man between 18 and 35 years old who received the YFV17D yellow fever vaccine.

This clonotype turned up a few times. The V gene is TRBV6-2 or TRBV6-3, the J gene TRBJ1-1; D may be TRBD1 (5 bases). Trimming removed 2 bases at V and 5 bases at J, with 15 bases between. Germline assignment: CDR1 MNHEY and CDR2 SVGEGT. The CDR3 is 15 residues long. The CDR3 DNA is TGTGCCAGCAGTTACGGAATCGGAAGGGGTACTGAAGCTTTCTTT. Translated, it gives CASSYGIGRGTEAFF.

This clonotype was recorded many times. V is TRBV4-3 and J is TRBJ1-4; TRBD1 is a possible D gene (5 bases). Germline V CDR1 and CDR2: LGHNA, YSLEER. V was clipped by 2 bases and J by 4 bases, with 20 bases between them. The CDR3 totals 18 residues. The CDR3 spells CASSQRRGQRGLNEKLFF. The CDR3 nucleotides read TGCGCCAGCAGCCAACGTAGGGGCCAAAGGGGCCTTAATGAAAAACTGTTTTTT.

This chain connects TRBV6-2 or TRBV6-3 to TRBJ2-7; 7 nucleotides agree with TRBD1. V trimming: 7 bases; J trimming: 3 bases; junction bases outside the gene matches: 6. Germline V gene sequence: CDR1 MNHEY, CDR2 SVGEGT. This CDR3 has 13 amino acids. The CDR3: CASTEGAIYEQYF. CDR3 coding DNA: TGTGCCAGCACCGAGGGGGCGATCTACGAGCAGTACTTC.

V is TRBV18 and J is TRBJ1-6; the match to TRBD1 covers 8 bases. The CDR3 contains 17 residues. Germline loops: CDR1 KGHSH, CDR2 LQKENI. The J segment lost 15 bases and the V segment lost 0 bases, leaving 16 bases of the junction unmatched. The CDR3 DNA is TGTGCCAGCTCACCACCGGAATCGACAGGGGCCATCATACGCCTCCACTTT. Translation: CASSPPESTGAIIRLHF.

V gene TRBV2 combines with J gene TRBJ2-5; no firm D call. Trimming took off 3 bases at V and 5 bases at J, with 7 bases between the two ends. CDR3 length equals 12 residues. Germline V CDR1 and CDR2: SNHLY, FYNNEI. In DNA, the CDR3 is TGTGCCAGCAGTGAGAATCCGGAGACCCAGTACTTC. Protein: CASSENPETQYF.

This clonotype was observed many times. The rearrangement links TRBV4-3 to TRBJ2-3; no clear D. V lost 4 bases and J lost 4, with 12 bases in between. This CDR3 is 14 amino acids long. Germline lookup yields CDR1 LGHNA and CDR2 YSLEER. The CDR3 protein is CASSPVSSADTQYF. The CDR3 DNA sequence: TGCGCCAGCAGCCCAGTCTCGTCAGCAGATACGCAGTATTTT.

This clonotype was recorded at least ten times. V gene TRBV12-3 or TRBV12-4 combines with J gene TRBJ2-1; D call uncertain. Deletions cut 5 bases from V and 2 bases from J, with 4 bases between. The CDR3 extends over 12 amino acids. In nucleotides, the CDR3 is TGTGCCAGCAGTCCACCCTACAATGAGCAGTTCTTC. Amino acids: CASSPPYNEQFF.

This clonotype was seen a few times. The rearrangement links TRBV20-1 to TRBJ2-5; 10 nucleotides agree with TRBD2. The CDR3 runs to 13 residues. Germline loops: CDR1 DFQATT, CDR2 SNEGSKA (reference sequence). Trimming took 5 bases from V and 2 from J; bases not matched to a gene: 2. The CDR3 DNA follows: TGCAGTGCTTTTAGCGGGGGGCAAGAGACCCAGTACTTC. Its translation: CSAFSGGQETQYF.

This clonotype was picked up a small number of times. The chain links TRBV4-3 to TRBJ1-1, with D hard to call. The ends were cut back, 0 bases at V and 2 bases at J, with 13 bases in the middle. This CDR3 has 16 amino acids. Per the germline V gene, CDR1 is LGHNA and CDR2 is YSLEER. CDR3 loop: CASSQEAGPRNTEAFF. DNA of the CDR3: TGCGCCAGCAGCCAAGAGGCCGGGCCCCGAAACACTGAAGCTTTCTTT.

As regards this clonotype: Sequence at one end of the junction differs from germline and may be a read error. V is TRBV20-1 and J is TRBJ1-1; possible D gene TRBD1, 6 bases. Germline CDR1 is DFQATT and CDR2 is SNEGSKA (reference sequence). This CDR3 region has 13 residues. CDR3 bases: TGCAGTGCTAGGGGGGGGCGAGACACTGGAGCTTTCTTT. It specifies CSARGGRDTGAFF.

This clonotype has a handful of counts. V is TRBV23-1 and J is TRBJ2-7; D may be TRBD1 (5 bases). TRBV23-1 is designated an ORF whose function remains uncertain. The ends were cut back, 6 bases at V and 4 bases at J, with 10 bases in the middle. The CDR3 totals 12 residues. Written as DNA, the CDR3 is TGCGCCAGCAGGTGGAGACAGTACGAGCAGTACTTC. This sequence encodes CASRWRQYEQYF.

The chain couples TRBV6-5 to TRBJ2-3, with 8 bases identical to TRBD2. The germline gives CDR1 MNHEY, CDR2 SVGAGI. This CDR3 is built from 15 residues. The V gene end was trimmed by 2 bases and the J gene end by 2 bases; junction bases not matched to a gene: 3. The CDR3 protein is CASSYLAGPTDTQYF. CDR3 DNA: TGTGCCAGCAGTTACCTAGCGGGCCCCACAGATACGCAGTATTTT.

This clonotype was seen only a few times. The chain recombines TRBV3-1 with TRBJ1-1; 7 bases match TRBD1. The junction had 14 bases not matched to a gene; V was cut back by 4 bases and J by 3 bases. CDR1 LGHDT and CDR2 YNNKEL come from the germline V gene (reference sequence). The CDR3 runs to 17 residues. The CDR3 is CASSLRWTGSSHTEAFF. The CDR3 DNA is TGTGCCAGCAGCCTGAGGTGGACAGGATCATCGCACACTGAAGCTTTCTTT.

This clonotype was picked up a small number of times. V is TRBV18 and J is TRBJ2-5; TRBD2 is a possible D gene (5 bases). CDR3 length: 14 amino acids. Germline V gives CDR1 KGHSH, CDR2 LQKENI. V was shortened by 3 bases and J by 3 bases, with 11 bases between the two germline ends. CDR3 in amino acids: CASSPDSGKETQYF. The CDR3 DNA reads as TGTGCCAGCTCACCTGATTCGGGAAAAGAGACCCAGTACTTC.

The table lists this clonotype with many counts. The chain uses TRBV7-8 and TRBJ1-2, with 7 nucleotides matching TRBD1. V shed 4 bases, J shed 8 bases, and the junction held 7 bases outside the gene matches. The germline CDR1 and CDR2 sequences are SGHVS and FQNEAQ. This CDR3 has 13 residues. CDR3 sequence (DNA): TGTGCCAGCAGCTGGGAGACAGGGCGCGGCTACACCTTC. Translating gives CASSWETGRGYTF.

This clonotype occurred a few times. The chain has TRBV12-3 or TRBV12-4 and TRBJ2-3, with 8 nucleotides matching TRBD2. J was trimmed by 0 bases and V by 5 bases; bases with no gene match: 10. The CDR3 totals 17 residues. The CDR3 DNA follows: TGTGCCAGCAGTCTAGGTACGCGGGGGGCCAGCACAGATACGCAGTATTTT. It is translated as CASSLGTRGASTDTQYF.

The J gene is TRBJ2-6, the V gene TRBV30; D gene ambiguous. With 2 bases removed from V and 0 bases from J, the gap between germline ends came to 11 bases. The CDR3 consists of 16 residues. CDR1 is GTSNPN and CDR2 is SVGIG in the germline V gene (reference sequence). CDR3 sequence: CAWSIAGGSGANVLTF. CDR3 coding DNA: TGTGCCTGGAGTATCGCCGGCGGCTCTGGGGCCAACGTCCTGACTTTC.

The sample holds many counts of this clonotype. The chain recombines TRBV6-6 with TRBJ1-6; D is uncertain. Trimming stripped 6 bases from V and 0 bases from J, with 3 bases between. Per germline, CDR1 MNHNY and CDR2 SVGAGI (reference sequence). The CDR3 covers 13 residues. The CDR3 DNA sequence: TGTGCCAGCAGCCACTCCTATAATTCACCCCTCCACTTT. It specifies CASSHSYNSPLHF.

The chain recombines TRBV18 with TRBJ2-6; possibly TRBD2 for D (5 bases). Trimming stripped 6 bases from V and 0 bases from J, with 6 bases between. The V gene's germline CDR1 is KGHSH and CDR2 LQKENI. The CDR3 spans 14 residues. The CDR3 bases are TGTGCCAGCTCGCGGGTCTCTGGGGCCAACGTCCTGACTTTC. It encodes CASSRVSGANVLTF.

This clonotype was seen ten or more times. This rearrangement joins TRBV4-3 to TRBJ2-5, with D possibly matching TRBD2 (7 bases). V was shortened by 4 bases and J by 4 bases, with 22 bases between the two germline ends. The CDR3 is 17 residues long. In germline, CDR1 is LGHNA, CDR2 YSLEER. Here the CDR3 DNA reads TGCGCCAGCAGCCTAAGGCCTGGGGGGGGCGGAGGAGAGACCCAGTACTTC. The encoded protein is CASSLRPGGGGGETQYF.

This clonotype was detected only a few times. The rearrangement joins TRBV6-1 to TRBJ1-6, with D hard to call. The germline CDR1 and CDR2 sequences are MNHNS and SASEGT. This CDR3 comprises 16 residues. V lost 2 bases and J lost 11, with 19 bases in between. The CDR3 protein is CASSEFAGRHGTPLHF. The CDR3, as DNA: TGTGCCAGCAGTGAATTCGCAGGTAGACATGGGACACCCCTCCACTTT.

CDR3 DNA: TGTGCCAGCAGCTTCAGACCCCTAAGGCGGTTCGGGAACACTGAAGCTTTCTTT. It specifies CASSFRPLRRFGNTEAFF. J is TRBJ1-1 and V is TRBV5-6; D call uncertain. Trimming pared 2 bases from V and 1 base from J, leaving 21 bases between. The CDR3 extends over 18 amino acids. In germline, CDR1 is SGHDT, CDR2 YYEEEE.

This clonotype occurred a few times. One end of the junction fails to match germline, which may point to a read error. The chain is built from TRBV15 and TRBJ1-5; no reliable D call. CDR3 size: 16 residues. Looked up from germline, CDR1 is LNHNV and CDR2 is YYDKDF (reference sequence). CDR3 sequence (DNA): TGTGCCACCAGCGGAGATCAAAGGATCAGCAATCAGCCCCAGCATTTT. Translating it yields CATSGDQRISNQPQHF.

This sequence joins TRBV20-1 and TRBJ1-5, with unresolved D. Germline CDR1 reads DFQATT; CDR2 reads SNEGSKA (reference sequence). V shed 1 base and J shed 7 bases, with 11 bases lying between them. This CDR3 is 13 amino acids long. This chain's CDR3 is CSARGYQRQPQHF. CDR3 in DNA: TGCAGTGCTAGAGGCTATCAGCGGCAGCCCCAGCATTTT.

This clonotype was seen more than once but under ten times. The CDR3 DNA reads TGTGCCAGCAGCCCCCTGACAGGGGCCTACGAGCAGTACTTC. Translating gives CASSPLTGAYEQYF. This sequence joins TRBV11-2 and TRBJ2-7; 8 bases are shared with TRBD1. CDR3 length: 14 residues. J was trimmed by 2 bases and V by 5 bases; bases with no gene match: 5. CDR1 SGHAT and CDR2 FQNNGV come from the germline V gene.